The 21 T cell receptor beta chains in this list originate from one sample, sequenced in a study of cytomegalovirus exposure and HLA in healthy donors. This PCR relied on a set of 60 Vbeta primers and 13 Jbeta primers. Profiled with immunoSEQ multiplex PCR; TCRdb holds only in-frame clones, not every one. Of over 80,000 clones listed, 65% to 85% are singletons. The sequencing sample was made of PBMCs. Receptors were obtained from a woman in her 70s in good health and CMV-seropositive.

The CDR3 is CASVTTQGSNEQFF. CDR3 coding DNA: TGTGCCAGTGTAACGACTCAGGGGTCCAATGAGCAGTTCTTC. This chain connects TRBV19 to TRBJ2-1; TRBD1 is a possible D gene (6 bases). This CDR3 has 14 amino acids. V was trimmed by 8 bases and J by 6 bases, leaving 17 bases between them. The germline V gene has CDR1 LNHDA and CDR2 SQIVND (reference sequence).

This sequence joins TRBV11-2 and TRBJ1-2; TRBD1 agrees at 8 bases. The CDR3 is 13 residues long. CDR1 is SGHAT, CDR2 FQNNGV, per germline. V shed 5 bases and J 2 bases; nucleotides not matched to a gene: 1. The CDR3: CASSRDRNYGYTF. In DNA, the CDR3 is TGTGCCAGCAGCAGGGACAGGAACTATGGCTACACCTTC.

On this clone: At the DNA level, this CDR3 is encoded by other sequences in the same sample as well. The gene calls are TRBV28 and TRBJ2-3, with TRBD1 matching 7 bases. The CDR3 runs 13 residues. J lost 4 bases, V lost 6 bases, and 4 bases had no gene match. Germline V gene sequence: CDR1 MDHEN, CDR2 SYDVKM. The DNA of the CDR3 is TGTGCCAGCAGGGCAGGGGGATCAGATACGCAGTATTTT. It yields the protein CASRAGGSDTQYF.

The CDR3 nucleotides read TGTGCCAGCTCACCGGAGGGACAGGGAAATTCACCCCTCCACTTT. Protein: CASSPEGQGNSPLHF. This rearrangement joins TRBV18 to TRBJ1-6; TRBD1 matches at 9 bases. The CDR3 is 15 amino acids. V was pared by 3 bases and J by 7 bases, with 4 bases of the junction left unmatched. Germline V gene sequence: CDR1 KGHSH, CDR2 LQKENI.

This clone was found a few times. This chain joins TRBV2 and TRBJ1-2, with D maybe TRBD1 (6 bases). The germline V and J ends were trimmed by 6 bases and 0 bases, with 11 bases remaining between them. Germline V lookup: CDR1 SNHLY, CDR2 FYNNEI. The CDR3 is 14 amino acids. DNA for the CDR3: TGTGCCAGCAGGGGACACCAAGCTAACTATGGCTACACCTTC. This translates into CASRGHQANYGYTF.

The chain has TRBV4-1 and TRBJ2-7, with 9 nucleotides matching TRBD1. Germline values: CDR1 MGHRA, CDR2 YSYEKL. The junction had 2 bases not matched to a gene; V was cut back by 2 bases and J by 6 bases. This CDR3 spans 13 amino acids. The CDR3 spells CASSQNRGREQYF. DNA of the CDR3: TGCGCCAGCAGCCAAAACAGGGGGCGCGAGCAGTACTTC.

The genes are TRBV9 and TRBJ2-2; possible D gene TRBD1, 6 bases. V shed 2 bases and J shed 5 bases, with 16 bases lying between them. This CDR3 spans 16 amino acids. Germline values: CDR1 SGDLS, CDR2 YYNGEE. The CDR3 sequence: CASSVLQQGGTGELFF. The CDR3 nucleotides are TGTGCCAGCAGCGTCCTGCAACAGGGTGGGACCGGGGAGCTGTTTTTT.

V usage is TRBV9 and J usage is TRBJ2-2; TRBD2 matches 10 bases. Trimming at V came to 2 bases and at J to 6 bases, leaving 4 bases not matched to a gene. The CDR3 covers 15 residues. The germline V gene has CDR1 SGDLS and CDR2 YYNGEE. CDR3 sequence reads: CASSVQAGGSGELFF. The DNA of the CDR3 is TGTGCCAGCAGCGTTCAAGCGGGAGGGTCCGGGGAGCTGTTTTTT.

This clone showed up just once. The chain couples TRBV7-2 to TRBJ1-4; no clear D. Germline V gives CDR1 SGHTA, CDR2 FQGNSA. The CDR3 runs to 12 residues. Trimming cost V 1 base and J 12 bases, with 9 bases left between them. The chain's CDR3 is CASSLGAGQLFF. CDR3 coding DNA: TGTGCCAGCAGCTTAGGGGCTGGTCAACTGTTTTTT.

The chain joins TRBV7-3 to TRBJ2-4; D not resolved. This CDR3 contains 13 residues. Germline V lookup: CDR1 SGHTA, CDR2 FQGTGA. Deletions cut 0 bases from V and 12 bases from J, with 12 bases between. The CDR3 DNA sequence: TGTGCCAGCAGCTTAACGAGGCAGAACCGTCAGTACTTC. This encodes CASSLTRQNRQYF. Complete variable domain (other parts from reference TRBV7-3 and TRBJ2-4): GAGVSQTPSNKVTEKGKYVELRCDPISGHTALYWYRQSLGQGPEFLIYFQGTGAADDSGLPNDRFFAVRPEGSVSTLKIQRTERGDSAVYLCASSLTRQNRQYFGAGTRLSVL.

This chain links TRBV10-2 with TRBJ1-1; D possibly corresponds to TRBD1 (5 bases). Germline V gene lookup returns CDR1 WSHSY and CDR2 SAAADI. The ends were cut back, 3 bases at V and 6 bases at J, with 14 bases in the middle. The CDR3 is 14 amino acids. The CDR3 protein is CASSDLAGRAEAFF. The CDR3, as DNA: TGCGCCAGCAGTGATTTGGCAGGGAGGGCTGAAGCTTTCTTT.

V is TRBV27 and J is TRBJ2-5; 7 nucleotides align to TRBD1. The J call may not be correct, given that the DNA end is closer to TRBJ2-7. CDR1 and CDR2 (germline): MNHEY, SMNVEV (reference sequence). The CDR3 consists of 15 residues. CDR3 nucleotides: TGTGCCAGCAGTTTTACAGGGGTAAGCTCCTACGAGCAGTACTTC. It is translated as CASSFTGVSSYEQYF.

J is TRBJ2-3 and V is TRBV5-4; 15 bases agree with TRBD2. The CDR3 covers 17 residues. The J segment lost 3 bases and the V segment lost 3 bases, leaving 5 bases of the junction unmatched. The germline CDR1 and CDR2 sequences are SGHNT and YYREEE (reference sequence). The CDR3 DNA is TGTGCCAGCAGCTCGGGACTAGCGGGGGGAATGACAGATACGCAGTATTTT. It specifies CASSSGLAGGMTDTQYF.

V and J are TRBV2 and TRBJ2-7; 10 positions match TRBD2. CDR1 is SNHLY and CDR2 is FYNNEI in the germline V gene. V lost 3 bases, J lost 0 bases, and 5 bases stayed unmatched. The CDR3 contains 16 residues. The CDR3 region is CASSDVLAGSSYEQYF. The CDR3, as DNA: TGTGCCAGCAGTGACGTACTAGCGGGAAGCTCCTACGAGCAGTACTTC.

This chain joins TRBV18 and TRBJ2-1, with D maybe TRBD1 (5 bases). Germline V CDR1 and CDR2: KGHSH, LQKENI. The CDR3 covers 14 residues. Deletions cut 2 bases from V and 5 bases from J, with 10 bases between. The CDR3 spells CASSPSDTDNEQFF. The CDR3 nucleotides read TGTGCCAGCTCACCATCGGACACCGACAATGAGCAGTTCTTC.

CDR3 nucleotide sequence: TGCGCCAGCAGCTCAGGGGACGAGCAGTACTTC. Amino acids: CASSSGDEQYF. The rearrangement joins TRBV5-1 to TRBJ2-7; possibly TRBD1 for D (6 bases). Trimming left V 3 bases short and J 5 bases short, with 6 bases between. Germline V gene data show CDR1 as SGHRS and CDR2 as YFSETQ. The CDR3 has 11 residues.

This clone has a handful of counts. CDR3 loop: CSVVSGVTTEAFF. The CDR3 DNA reads TGCAGCGTTGTCTCGGGGGTGACCACTGAAGCTTTCTTT. J is TRBJ1-1 and V is TRBV29-1, with D tentatively TRBD1 (5 bases). The V end was cut by 4 bases, the J end by 4 bases, with 13 bases between. Germline CDR1 and CDR2: SQVTM and ANQGSEA. This CDR3 is 13 amino acids long.

The V call is TRBV27, the J call TRBJ2-7, with 7 bases matching TRBD1. This CDR3 is 14 amino acids long. Germline loops: CDR1 MNHEY, CDR2 SMNVEV (reference sequence). J lost 2 bases, V lost 6 bases, and 7 bases had no gene match. The CDR3 here is CASSLDRTTYEQYF. For the CDR3, the DNA is TGTGCCAGCAGCCTGGACAGGACGACCTACGAGCAGTACTTC.

This clone showed up just a few times. The rearrangement links TRBV6-6 to TRBJ2-7; TRBD2 matches 9 bases. The CDR3 is made up of 15 amino acids. Germline V lookup: CDR1 MNHNY, CDR2 SVGAGI (reference sequence). V trimming: 6 bases; J trimming: 4 bases; junction bases outside the gene matches: 10. The CDR3 loop is CASSRRLAEKYEQYF. CDR3 sequence (DNA): TGTGCCAGCAGCCGGAGACTAGCGGAGAAATACGAGCAGTACTTC.

The rearrangement joins TRBV28 to TRBJ2-1, with D tentatively TRBD2 (5 bases). V lost 6 bases and J lost 7, with 10 bases in between. This CDR3 comprises 12 residues. CDR1 and CDR2 from the germline V gene are MDHEN and SYDVKM. DNA for the CDR3: TGTGCCAGCAGCTACGGAGGAAATGAGCAGTTCTTC. Its translation: CASSYGGNEQFF.

The chain links TRBV11-1 to TRBJ2-5; D call uncertain. Per the germline V gene, CDR1 is SGHAT and CDR2 is FQDESV (reference sequence). V lost 5 bases and J lost 5, with 12 bases in between. The CDR3 totals 13 residues. CDR3 sequence: CASSPPGRETQYF. The CDR3, as DNA: TGTGCCAGCAGCCCCCCGGGTAGGGAGACCCAGTACTTC.